Here is one T cell receptor (beta chain) with its context. A much larger clone is a single base away; this may be a read error. This record comes from a study of T cell repertoires in cytomegalovirus infection. MiXCR, applied by TCRdb to the reads, yields one record per CDR3 protein. The data hold some 400,000 distinct CDR3 sequences, with under 40% observed a single time. CDR3 length: 13 amino acids. In germline, CDR1 is LNHDA, CDR2 SQIVND (reference sequence). Sequenced sample: PBMCs. The chain uses TRBV19 and TRBJ1-1, with D perhaps TRBD1 (6 bases). This clonotype was sampled from a human donor in good health (CMV status not recorded). Some clones in this sample may be carry-over from other donors' samples. The CDR3 here is CVSRGGVNTEAFF. The CDR3 region has the DNA TGTGTCAGTAGAGGGGGGGTGAACACTGAAGCTTTCTTT.